A selection of T cell receptor beta chains follows, all from one sample in a study of cytomegalovirus exposure and HLA in healthy donors. Sequencing was performed with immunoSEQ multiplex PCR; in TCRdb, only in-frame clones are kept and a portion is missing. This repertoire shows about 150,000 clones, roughly 80% found once; its top ten account for about 2.4%. The sequencing sample was made of PBMCs. These receptors were obtained from a male donor in good health and CMV-seronegative. CDR3s include the opening cysteine and the closing phenylalanine or tryptophan. Fields, in order: J gene, clone size, V gene, D gene, CDR3 DNA, CDR3 protein. D genes are given only for firm matches. The size entry is marked missing in some rows and otherwise reads once, few, many or a size class.

>TRBJ1-2|once|TRBV6-5|TRBD1
TGTGCCAGCAGTATGGGGACAGGGGTCCTCTATGGCTACACCTTC
CASSMGTGVLYGYTF
>TRBJ2-5|-|TRBV6-5|-
TGTGCCAGCAGTACTCTTGGGAGGGGGGAGACCCAGTACTTC
CASSTLGRGETQYF
>TRBJ1-1|-|TRBV4-3|-
TGCGCCAGCAGCCAAGAGAAGGACTACAACACTGAAGCTTTCTTT
CASSQEKDYNTEAFF
>TRBJ2-5|-|TRBV4-3|TRBD2
TGCGCCAGCAGCCAGGAACCCACGAGCGGGGGGGACACCCAGTACTTC
CASSQEPTSGGDTQYF
>TRBJ1-1|-|TRBV5-1|TRBD1
TGCGCCAGCAGCTTGGGACAGGGCTCGGGCACTGAAGCTTTCTTT
CASSLGQGSGTEAFF
>TRBJ1-2|-|TRBV11-2|-
TGTGCCAGCAGCTCCCCGAGGACAGCTACCTATGGCTACACCTTC
CASSSPRTATYGYTF
>TRBJ2-5|-|TRBV5-4|-
TGTGCCAGCAGCCCCCCCTTTAGCGGTGCGGAAGAGACCCAGTACTTC
CASSPPFSGAEETQYF
>TRBJ2-3|few|TRBV7-2|TRBD2
TGTGCCAGCAGCTTACAGACTAGCCTACCTAGCACAGATACGCAGTATTTT
CASSLQTSLPSTDTQYF
>TRBJ1-2|-|TRBV4-2|-
TGTGCCAGCAGCCAAGGGGGCCTCGGCTATGGCTACACCTTC
CASSQGGLGYGYTF
>TRBJ1-1|few|TRBV7-9|-
TGTGCCAGCAGCTTAAGTCACATTGAAGCTTTCTTT
CASSLSHIEAFF
>TRBJ2-1|-|TRBV19|TRBD1
TGTGCCAGTAGTCCCAGGACAGGCGGCCGCTCGGAGCAGTTCTTC
CASSPRTGGRSEQFF
>TRBJ1-4|few|TRBV28|-
TGTGCCACCCTCCTAGAAAAACTGTTTTTT
CATLLEKLFF
>TRBJ2-5|-|TRBV5-6|-
TGTGCCAGCAGCTTGGTTACAGGGAAAGAGACCCAGTACTTC
CASSLVTGKETQYF
>TRBJ2-7|-|TRBV11-2|-
TGTGCCAGCAGCTTTATTTCCTACGAGCAGTACTTC
CASSFISYEQYF
>TRBJ2-3|-|TRBV9|TRBD2
TGTGCCAGCAGCGCCCTAAGCGGGGGGGCCCTCTCTAGCACAGATACGCAGTATTTT
CASSALSGGALSSTDTQYF
>TRBJ2-7|-|TRBV6-5|-
TGTGCCAGCAGATTATTGGGGGGAAGCTCCTACGAGCAGTACTTC
CASRLLGGSSYEQYF
>TRBJ1-1|-|TRBV15|TRBD1
TGTGCCACCAGCAGAGATCTGCCCGGGACAGTTGGGGAGAACACTGAAGCTTTCTTT
CATSRDLPGTVGENTEAFF
>TRBJ2-3|-|TRBV9|TRBD2
TGTGCCAGCAGCGTAGAGGGTAGCGGGAGTGTGACAGATACGCAGTATTTT
CASSVEGSGSVTDTQYF
>TRBJ2-7|-|TRBV19|-
TGTGCCAGTAGTATAGGGCTTCCGGGGTTTAGCTCCTACGAGCAGTACTTC
CASSIGLPGFSSYEQYF
>TRBJ2-7|-|TRBV21-1|-
TGTGCCAGCAGCAAAAGGAGGGACTACGTCCTCCACGAGCAGTACTTC
CASSKRRDYVLHEQYF
>TRBJ2-1|-|TRBV29-1|TRBD1
TGCAGCGTTGGGCAGGGGGACAATGAGCAGTTCTTC
CSVGQGDNEQFF
>TRBJ2-5|-|TRBV13|TRBD1
TGTGCCAGCAGCTCGGGACAGGCCCAAGAGACCCAGTACTTC
CASSSGQAQETQYF
>TRBJ1-5|-|TRBV28|-
TGTGCCAGCAGTTTGCAGAGCAATCAGCCCCAGCATTTT
CASSLQSNQPQHF
>TRBJ2-7|-|TRBV6-5|TRBD2
TGTGCCAGCACCAAACTAGCGGGAGAAAACGAGCAGTACTTC
CASTKLAGENEQYF
>TRBJ2-5|-|TRBV5-1|-
TGCGCCAGCAGCTTGGGGCCGCTCCCCCAAGAGACCCAGTACTTC
CASSLGPLPQETQYF
>TRBJ1-5|-|TRBV6-6|-
TGTGCCAGCGGAATCAGGGTCTGGGAACAGCCCCAGCATTTT
CASGIRVWEQPQHF
>TRBJ2-3|once|TRBV28|-
TGTGCCAGCAGCCGACCCGGGGACACAGATACGCAGTATTTT
CASSRPGDTDTQYF
>TRBJ2-7|once|TRBV7-2|TRBD2
TGTGCCAGCAGCCCCCGGACTAGCGGAGCCTACGAGCAGTACTTC
CASSPRTSGAYEQYF
>TRBJ2-7|few|TRBV5-4|TRBD2
TGTGCCAGCACCGAAAAGCCAAGGCGGGGAGGGTCTTTGAGCTCCTACGAGCAGTACTTC
CASTEKPRRGGSLSSYEQYF
>TRBJ2-4|-|TRBV30|-
TGTGCCTGGAGTTGGGGCAGGGGTCCAATTGCCAAAAACATTCAGTACTTC
CAWSWGRGPIAKNIQYF
>TRBJ1-3|-|TRBV19|-
TGTGCCAGTCTGCGGGGGGGCTCAGGCTCTGGAAACACCATATATTTT
CASLRGGSGSGNTIYF
>TRBJ1-3|-|TRBV7-6|-
TGTGCCAGCAGCCCGGAGACAGCTTACTCTGGAAACACCATATATTTT
CASSPETAYSGNTIYF
>TRBJ1-5|-|TRBV2|TRBD1
TGTGCCAGCAGAGGTCCCGGGACAGGGGATCAGCCCCAGCATTTT
CASRGPGTGDQPQHF
>TRBJ1-4|-|TRBV4-2|-
TGTGCCAGCAGCCCCGGGACATTGCATGAAAAACTGTTTTTT
CASSPGTLHEKLFF
>TRBJ1-2|few|TRBV5-4|-
TGTGCCAGCTGGATGGGCACGCTAAACTATGGCTACACCTTC
CASWMGTLNYGYTF